This T cell receptor beta chain is from a study of blood T cell repertoires in COVID-19. On the study more broadly: In each case, the material was cDNA or gDNA derived from T cells, B-cell-depleted T cells, or PBMCs.

CDR1 and CDR2 from the germline V gene are LNHDA and SQIVND (reference sequence). Trimming cost V 6 bases and J 4 bases; bases outside gene matches: 7. The CDR3 loop spans 14 amino acids. The authors' processing: Amplified reference gene primers provided the basis for estimating nucleated cell counts. TCRdb keeps only in-frame clones here, not all; method: immunoSEQ multiplex PCR. V and J calls and clone size are as listed in that table; D and trimming were resolved from the DNA. The table has about 200,000 clones, around 83% seen once; the top ten hold under 8.5%. Material: peripheral blood. The chain combines TRBV19 with TRBJ1-2, with 8 bases aligning to TRBD1. The receptor was derived from a woman of 80 years or more with COVID-19, enrolled during active disease. The CDR3 loop reads CASRTDRVAYGYTF. The DNA of the CDR3 is TGTGCCAGTAGAACGGACAGGGTCGCCTATGGCTACACCTTC.